The rows below give T cell receptor beta chains drawn from one sample of a study of response to subunit inactivated influenza vaccine. TCRdb fed the RT-PCR reads into MiXCR, producing one record per CDR3 protein. The sample includes about 570,000 distinct CDR3 sequences, approximately 10% of them seen just once. The sample was also linked to a second study, of T cells expressing NK-cell markers.

Material: PBMCs from blood, obtained on the day of vaccination. Source of these receptors: a man aged 50-60 years who received an inactivated influenza vaccine. CDR3s include the opening cysteine and the closing phenylalanine or tryptophan. Each record gives: CDR3 protein, CDR3 DNA, J gene, V gene, D gene, clone size. A D gene is named only where the DNA matches it firmly. Rows give clone size only sometimes, using once, few, many, or a class for an expanded clone.

CDR3: CASSLGLARNEQFF; DNA: TGTGCCAGCAGCTTGGGACTAGCACGCAATGAGCAGTTCTTC; J: TRBJ2-1; V: TRBV5-6; D: TRBD2; size: -
CDR3: CASSLGSQGGYTF; DNA: TGCGCCAGCAGCTTGGGCTCGCAAGGAGGCTACACCTTC; J: TRBJ1-2; V: TRBV5-1; D: -; size: -
CDR3: CASSDYGQGGYGYTF; DNA: TGTGCCAGCAGCGATTACGGACAGGGTGGATACGGCTACACCTTC; J: TRBJ1-2; V: TRBV6-2/TRBV6-3; D: TRBD1; size: few
CDR3: CASSTRQGANYGYTF; DNA: TGTGCCAGCAGCACCCGACAGGGGGCTAACTATGGCTACACCTTC; J: TRBJ1-2; V: TRBV7-2; D: TRBD1; size: -
CDR3: CASSPRDRDNEKLFF; DNA: TGTGCCAGCAGCCCCCGGGACAGGGACAATGAAAAACTGTTTTTT; J: TRBJ1-4; V: TRBV9; D: TRBD1; size: few
CDR3: CSANDGEGGTDTQYF; DNA: TGCAGTGCTAACGATGGGGAGGGCGGCACAGATACGCAGTATTTT; J: TRBJ2-3; V: TRBV20-1; D: TRBD2; size: -
CDR3: CASSSNTGLGTDTQYF; DNA: TGTGCCAGCAGTTCTAATACAGGGTTGGGCACAGATACGCAGTATTTT; J: TRBJ2-3; V: TRBV2; D: -; size: -
CDR3: CASSASTGPYYGYTF; DNA: TGTGCCAGCAGCGCCTCGACAGGGCCCTATTATGGCTACACCTTC; J: TRBJ1-2; V: TRBV7-2; D: TRBD1; size: few
CDR3: CASSLLQGRAGNTIYF; DNA: TGTGCCAGCAGCCTGTTACAGGGAAGAGCTGGAAACACCATATATTTT; J: TRBJ1-3; V: TRBV3-1; D: -; size: -
CDR3: CASMGRTSGSEQYF; DNA: TGTGCCAGCATGGGCCGGACTAGCGGATCCGAGCAGTACTTC; J: TRBJ2-7; V: TRBV2; D: TRBD2; size: few
CDR3: CASSLRQGPGELFF; DNA: TGTGCCAGCAGTCTCAGACAGGGCCCCGGGGAGCTGTTTTTT; J: TRBJ2-2; V: TRBV2; D: TRBD1; size: many
CDR3: CASADSNTGELFF; DNA: TGTGCCAGCGCCGACAGTAACACCGGGGAGCTGTTTTTT; J: TRBJ2-2; V: TRBV27; D: -; size: few
CDR3: CASSLDGQRLKEQFF; DNA: TGCGCCAGCAGCTTGGACGGACAGCGCCTAAAAGAGCAGTTCTTC; J: TRBJ2-1; V: TRBV5-1; D: -; size: -
CDR3: CASSKKGRDNMHNYGYTF; DNA: TGTGCCAGCAGCAAAAAAGGAAGGGACAACATGCATAACTATGGCTACACCTTC; J: TRBJ1-2; V: TRBV11-1; D: -; size: -
CDR3: CASSLASSNNQPQHF; DNA: TGTGCCAGCAGCTTAGCTAGCAGCAACAATCAGCCCCAGCATTTT; J: TRBJ1-5; V: TRBV7-9; D: -; size: few
CDR3: CASSSGQNNQPQHF; DNA: TGTGCCAGCAGTAGTGGACAGAACAATCAGCCCCAGCATTTT; J: TRBJ1-5; V: TRBV27; D: -; size: many
CDR3: CASSWNMGGTDTQYF; DNA: TGTGCCAGCAGCTGGAATATGGGAGGCACAGATACGCAGTATTTT; J: TRBJ2-3; V: TRBV4-2; D: -; size: few
CDR3: CASKGTYDYNEQFF; DNA: TGTGCCAGCAAGGGGACCTACGATTACAATGAGCAGTTCTTC; J: TRBJ2-1; V: TRBV6-1; D: -; size: few
CDR3: CASRNWNRGTDTQYF; DNA: TGTGCCAGCAGAAACTGGAACCGTGGCACAGATACGCAGTATTTT; J: TRBJ2-3; V: TRBV5-6; D: -; size: few
CDR3: CASSYDRGLGTEAFF; DNA: TGTGCCAGCAGTTATGACAGGGGGCTTGGCACTGAAGCTTTCTTT; J: TRBJ1-1; V: TRBV12-3/TRBV12-4; D: TRBD1; size: few
CDR3: CASSQDYGGVGYNEQFF; DNA: TGTGCCAGCAGCCAAGATTACGGGGGAGTAGGCTACAATGAGCAGTTCTTC; J: TRBJ2-1; V: TRBV14; D: -; size: few
CDR3: CASSPRTSGGGVEQFF; DNA: TGTGCCAGCAGCCCTCGGACTAGCGGGGGAGGTGTTGAGCAGTTCTTC; J: TRBJ2-1; V: TRBV7-2; D: TRBD2; size: -